The next 14 T cell receptor beta chains were all read from a single sample in a study of T-cell reconstitution after alpha-beta-depleted transplantation in children. Unique molecular identifiers were incorporated during preparation of the TCRbeta library. Via MiXCR, TCRdb re-called the PCR reads, giving one row per CDR3 protein. This table has 490,000 or so distinct CDR3 sequences, roughly a tenth appearing once. Sample: PBMCs, taken before TCRalphabeta/CD19-depleted stem cell transplant. These receptor sequences come from a child between 2 and 9 years old with inherited bone marrow failure, due to receive a stem cell transplant.

This clonotype was found many times. The chain uses TRBV4-3 and TRBJ2-2; 13 positions match TRBD2. With 2 bases clipped from V and 5 bases from J, the junction kept 5 bases outside the gene matches. The germline V gene has CDR1 LGHNA and CDR2 YSLEER. The CDR3 spans 17 residues. Here the CDR3 DNA reads TGCGCCAGCAGCCAACTACTAGCGGGAGGGCCTACCGGGGAGCTGTTTTTT. It specifies CASSQLLAGGPTGELFF.

This clonotype appeared a few times. The rearrangement joins TRBV27 to TRBJ2-1, with a weak D call TRBD2 (5 bases). The CDR3 is 14 amino acids. CDR1 MNHEY and CDR2 SMNVEV come from the germline V gene (reference sequence). Trimming left V 2 bases short and J 7 bases short, with 12 bases between. The CDR3, as DNA: TGTGCCAGCAGTTTAACGGGTAGAGGGAATGAGCAGTTCTTC. This codes for CASSLTGRGNEQFF.

This clonotype occurred many times. The rearrangement joins TRBV4-3 to TRBJ2-2; the match to TRBD2 covers 10 bases. Germline-derived CDR1 and CDR2 are LGHNA and YSLEER. V gave up 2 bases and J gave up 3 bases; unmatched junction bases: 9. This CDR3 contains 18 residues. CDR3 DNA sequence: TGCGCCAGCAGCCAAAACTTCATAGCGGGAGGAGACACCGGGGAGCTGTTTTTT. Encoded protein: CASSQNFIAGGDTGELFF.

This clonotype was observed many times. This chain uses TRBV6-6 with TRBJ2-7; TRBD1 aligns across 7 bases. With V trimmed by 5 bases and J by 6 bases, 7 bases remained unmatched. The CDR3 is 13 amino acids. The germline V gene has CDR1 MNHNY and CDR2 SVGAGI (reference sequence). The CDR3 here is CASSPTGKGEQYF. CDR3 bases: TGTGCCAGCAGTCCGACAGGGAAAGGCGAGCAGTACTTC.

In this sample, this clonotype turned up many times. The chain uses TRBV5-1 and TRBJ2-7, with D tentatively TRBD1 (5 bases). The germline CDR1 and CDR2 sequences are SGHRS and YFSETQ. This CDR3 spans 15 amino acids. V gave up 1 base and J gave up 6 bases, with 17 bases separating them. The CDR3 reads CASSLLSGPLREQYF. The CDR3 DNA follows: TGCGCCAGCAGCTTGTTGTCAGGGCCCCTACGCGAGCAGTACTTC.

This clonotype was detected only a few times. The V and J genes are TRBV5-6 and TRBJ1-1, with D unresolved. The CDR3 totals 13 residues. Looked up from germline, CDR1 is SGHDT and CDR2 is YYEEEE. The V gene lost 3 bases and the J gene lost 0 bases, with 6 bases spanning the gap. CDR3 nucleotide sequence: TGTGCCAGCAGCTACGGGGTGAACACTGAAGCTTTCTTT. Its translation: CASSYGVNTEAFF.

J is TRBJ2-1 and V is TRBV7-6, with TRBD2 identical over 11 bases. J gave up 4 bases and V 6 bases, and 5 bases lay outside the gene matches. Germline CDR1 SGHVS, CDR2 FNYEAQ. The CDR3 covers 15 residues. Written as DNA, the CDR3 is TGTGCCAGCAGATGGGGACTAGCGGATTACAATGAGCAGTTCTTC. Amino acids: CASRWGLADYNEQFF. Filled out from reference TRBV7-6 and TRBJ2-1, the complete variable domain reads GAGVSQSPRYKVTKRGQDVALRCDPISGHVSLYWYRQALGQGPEFLTYFNYEAQQDKSGLPNDRFSAERPEGSISTLTIQRTEQRDSAMYRCASRWGLADYNEQFFGPGTRLTVL.

Details on this clonotype: Possible read error: a much larger clone is one base away. The chain links TRBV18 to TRBJ1-5; D is unresolved. The CDR3 has 13 residues. The V and J ends lost 3 bases and 9 bases respectively, with 12 bases between them. CDR1 and CDR2 from the germline V gene are KGHSH and LQKENI. This CDR3 is CASSPEGIRPQHF. The CDR3, as DNA: TGTGCCAGCTCACCGGAGGGAATTCGGCCCCAGCATTTT.

There are many counts of this clonotype. V is TRBV20-1 and J is TRBJ2-1, with D possibly being TRBD1 or TRBD2 (5 bases each). Germline CDR1 and CDR2: DFQATT and SNEGSKA (reference sequence). V was pared by 6 bases and J by 5 bases, with 8 bases between. The CDR3 loop spans 11 amino acids. The CDR3 nucleotides are TGCAGTGCCTCGGGGCACAATGAGCAGTTCTTC. Translation: CSASGHNEQFF.

There are many counts of this clonotype. The V and J genes are TRBV12-3 or TRBV12-4 and TRBJ2-2; 7 bases are shared with TRBD2. The CDR3 spans 16 residues. J gave up 1 base and V 5 bases, and 7 bases lay outside the gene matches. The CDR3 nucleotides read TGTGCCAGCAGTCCCGTAAGCGGGAAGAACACCGGGGAGCTGTTTTTT. Its translation: CASSPVSGKNTGELFF.

This clonotype was seen many times. The chain joins TRBV6-2 or TRBV6-3 to TRBJ2-1; 9 bases are a match to TRBD2. The CDR3 loop spans 17 amino acids. The germline CDR1 and CDR2 sequences are MNHEY and SVGEGT. V shed 3 bases and J 8 bases; nucleotides not matched to a gene: 14. The CDR3 protein is CASSYEPGTSYSDEQFF. CDR3 nucleotides: TGTGCCAGCAGTTATGAGCCCGGGACTAGCTATAGCGATGAGCAGTTCTTC.

J is TRBJ2-1 and V is TRBV7-2; D is ambiguous. The CDR3 has 14 residues. CDR1 SGHTA and CDR2 FQGNSA come from the germline V gene. V was cut by 5 bases and J by 9 bases, with 17 bases left in between. The CDR3 region is CASSPSLIGGEQFF. Written as DNA, the CDR3 is TGTGCCAGCAGCCCCTCTCTTATAGGTGGTGAGCAGTTCTTC.

The sample holds many counts of this clonotype. The CDR3 region is CASSQDLRPSYEQYF. In DNA form, the CDR3 reads TGCGCCAGCAGCCAAGATCTGCGGCCGTCCTACGAGCAGTACTTC. The chain joins TRBV4-3 to TRBJ2-7, with D unclear. Trimming took 0 bases from V and 1 from J, leaving 10 bases between them. CDR1 LGHNA and CDR2 YSLEER come from the germline V gene. The CDR3 runs 15 residues.

The sample holds a few counts of this clonotype. V gene TRBV28 combines with J gene TRBJ2-7; TRBD2 aligns across 11 bases. Germline V gene lookup returns CDR1 MDHEN and CDR2 SYDVKM. V shed 6 bases and J 1 base; nucleotides not matched to a gene: 5. This CDR3 has 15 residues. This CDR3 is CASRPGTSGSYEQYF. DNA of the CDR3: TGTGCCAGCAGACCCGGGACTAGCGGTTCCTACGAGCAGTACTTC.